The T cell receptor (beta chain) described here comes from a study of shared clonotypes between healthy human individuals. At the level of the study: Donors consisted of two women and three men between 18 and 49. Researchers assigned three CD4 naive, three CD4 memory, two CD8 naive and one CD8 memory plate to each donor.

The donors were all Caucasian adults (living in Nashville, Tennessee). It was at deep level that the assay was run. Clones were read by immunoSEQ multiplex PCR, and TCRdb kept only the in-frame ones, dropping some. This table holds hundreds of thousands of clones, around 96% found once. The V end lost 3 bases, the J end lost 9 bases, and 15 bases lay between the germline ends. The CDR3 consists of 13 residues. Germline CDR1 reads WNHNN; CDR2 reads SYGVQD (reference sequence). The sequenced sample consisted of naive CD4+ T cells sorted from blood. Noted subset: CD45RA+ positively selected. The chain has TRBV10-1 and TRBJ2-7, with TRBD1 as a possible D gene (7 bases). The clonotype comes from a young woman in good health. The CDR3 region is CASSDAPGGGQYF. CDR3 DNA sequence: TGCGCCAGCAGTGACGCCCCAGGGGGAGGGCAGTACTTC.